The 20 T cell receptor beta chains listed next were all sequenced from one sample in a study of T cell changes during pregnancy in multiple sclerosis. Only in-frame clones appear in the TCRdb table, and some are missing; sequencing was by immunoSEQ multiplex PCR. The sample contains more than 95,000 clones, approximately 93% of which appear only once. Specimen: peripheral blood, collected after pregnancy. The receptors were sampled from a female donor with multiple sclerosis, enrolled in a pregnancy study.

The chain is built from TRBV7-7 and TRBJ2-6; TRBD2 matches 11 bases. Per the germline V gene, CDR1 is SSHAT and CDR2 is FNYEAQ (reference sequence). This CDR3 has 19 residues. Trimming removed 5 bases from V and 0 bases from J; junction bases left unmatched: 9. This chain's CDR3 is CASSISGTSGYSGANVLTF. Written as DNA, the CDR3 is TGTGCCAGCAGCATATCCGGGACTAGCGGTTACTCTGGGGCCAACGTCCTGACTTTC.

The chain carries TRBV7-6 and TRBJ2-7, with 10 bases aligning to TRBD1. After removal of 7 bases from V and 6 bases from J, the junction contained 9 bases not matched to a gene. This CDR3 region has 14 residues. Germline CDR1 is SGHVS and CDR2 is FNYEAQ. This CDR3 reads CASTSSTGGGEQYF. DNA of the CDR3: TGTGCCAGCACCTCTTCGACAGGGGGCGGCGAGCAGTACTTC.

This clone came up once. V and J are TRBV9 and TRBJ2-1; 10 bases are shared with TRBD2. Germline V gene sequence: CDR1 SGDLS, CDR2 YYNGEE. The CDR3 has 18 residues. Trimming removed 1 base from V and 3 bases from J; junction bases left unmatched: 10. The CDR3 DNA sequence: TGTGCCAGCAGCGTAAGCGGGGCCCTAGCGGGAGTCTACAATGAGCAGTTCTTC. Translated, it gives CASSVSGALAGVYNEQFF.

J is TRBJ1-3 and V is TRBV27, with D maybe TRBD1 (6 bases). The germline gives CDR1 MNHEY, CDR2 SMNVEV (reference sequence). V was cut by 6 bases and J by 3 bases, with 12 bases left in between. The CDR3 runs to 14 residues. In DNA form, the CDR3 reads TGTGCCAGCAGCGTGAGGGGGGGTGGAAACACCATATATTTT. As protein: CASSVRGGGNTIYF.

This clone was counted a single time. The V gene is TRBV6-5, the J gene TRBJ2-3; no reliable D call. Germline CDR1 is MNHEY and CDR2 is SVGAGI. The CDR3 loop spans 14 amino acids. With 5 bases removed from V and 3 bases from J, the gap between germline ends came to 12 bases. The CDR3 protein is CASSPPSTTDTQYF. CDR3 bases: TGTGCCAGCAGTCCCCCCTCGACAACAGATACGCAGTATTTT.

The chain's CDR3 is CASSPQGLSYEQYF. The CDR3 DNA reads as TGTGCCAGCTCACCGCAGGGGCTATCCTACGAGCAGTACTTC. The V and J genes are TRBV18 and TRBJ2-7; maybe TRBD1 (6 bases). Per germline, CDR1 KGHSH and CDR2 LQKENI. The CDR3 is made up of 14 amino acids. Trimming pared 3 bases from V and 1 base from J, leaving 10 bases between.

The chain couples TRBV19 to TRBJ1-4, with a possible D match to TRBD1 (5 bases). CDR1 is LNHDA and CDR2 is SQIVND in the germline V gene (reference sequence). The CDR3 is 16 residues long. Trimming took 6 bases from V and 14 from J, leaving 28 bases between them. CDR3 sequence (DNA): TGTGCCAGTAGGGGGGATGGGACTCCTTTAATGAAAAGGCTGTTTTTT. It encodes CASRGDGTPLMKRLFF.

The rearrangement joins TRBV7-7 to TRBJ2-5, with D uncertain. V was shortened by 3 bases and J by 1 base, with 9 bases between the two germline ends. The CDR3 runs 14 residues. Germline CDR1 is SSHAT and CDR2 is FNYEAQ (reference sequence). This CDR3 is CASSLNSLQETQYF. Written as DNA, the CDR3 is TGTGCCAGCAGCTTGAACAGCCTCCAAGAGACCCAGTACTTC.

Here the CDR3 DNA reads TGTGCCAGCAGTTCCGGGGTTTATCAGCCCCAGCATTTT. This gives the protein CASSSGVYQPQHF. J is TRBJ1-5 and V is TRBV28; no clear D gene. Trimming left V 4 bases short and J 5 bases short, with 9 bases between. CDR3 length: 13 residues. Germline V gives CDR1 MDHEN, CDR2 SYDVKM.

The CDR3 DNA sequence: TGTGCCAGCAGCTTATTATCCACTCGCACAGATACGCAGTATTTT. Encoded protein: CASSLLSTRTDTQYF. The chain is built from TRBV7-9 and TRBJ2-3, with D uncertain. Per the germline V gene, CDR1 is SEHNR and CDR2 is FQNEAQ (reference sequence). This CDR3 contains 15 residues. With 2 bases removed from V and 1 base from J, the gap between germline ends came to 10 bases.

The chain uses TRBV6-7 and TRBJ1-2, with 12 bases fitting TRBD1. TRBV6-7 is known as an ORF, though its function is uncertain. This CDR3 comprises 19 residues. Trimming at V came to 6 bases and at J to 4 bases, leaving 18 bases not matched to a gene. The CDR3, as DNA: TGTGCCAGCAGCAACCCCTCCGTCAGTGGGACAGGGGGCTGCTATGGCTACACCTTC. Residues: CASSNPSVSGTGGCYGYTF.

This clone appeared once. The chain recombines TRBV10-2 with TRBJ2-3; weak D call: TRBD2 (6 bases). The V gene's germline CDR1 is WSHSY and CDR2 SAAADI. V lost 7 bases to trimming and J lost 6 bases, with 17 bases between them. The CDR3 has 14 residues. The CDR3 coding sequence is TGCGCCAGCAAATATGGGGGGAGCGGGGATACGCAGTATTTT. Translation gives CASKYGGSGDTQYF.

The chain is built from TRBV9 and TRBJ2-2, with 8 bases matching TRBD2. Germline loops: CDR1 SGDLS, CDR2 YYNGEE. The V gene end was trimmed by 4 bases and the J gene end by 5 bases; junction bases not matched to a gene: 10. The CDR3 extends over 16 amino acids. CDR3 in amino acids: CASSPRTSWGTGELFF. For the CDR3, the DNA is TGTGCCAGCAGCCCCCGGACTAGCTGGGGGACCGGGGAGCTGTTTTTT.

The chain recombines TRBV27 with TRBJ2-1; the D is unclear. Trimming removed 0 bases from V and 10 bases from J, with 7 bases in between. The germline CDR1 and CDR2 sequences are MNHEY and SMNVEV (reference sequence). The CDR3 extends over 12 amino acids. The CDR3 here is CASSLSGREQFF. CDR3 DNA: TGTGCCAGCAGTTTATCGGGCAGAGAGCAGTTCTTC.

The V and J genes are TRBV5-6 and TRBJ2-3, with 8 nucleotides matching TRBD1. This CDR3 region has 18 residues. The V gene end was trimmed by 0 bases and the J gene end by 7 bases; junction bases not matched to a gene: 16. Germline CDR1 is SGHDT and CDR2 is YYEEEE. CDR3 protein: CASSLAGTGGDFVYTQYF. The CDR3 region has the DNA TGTGCCAGCAGCTTGGCAGGGACAGGAGGGGATTTCGTATATACGCAGTATTTT.

The chain uses TRBV5-1 and TRBJ2-1; 7 bases fit TRBD2. Germline V lookup: CDR1 SGHRS, CDR2 YFSETQ. The V segment lost 4 bases and the J segment 12 bases; nucleotides outside the gene matches: 13. There are 14 residues in the CDR3. CDR3 in amino acids: CASSPGVGGGWQFF. As DNA, the CDR3 is TGCGCCAGCAGCCCCGGGGTCGGGGGAGGGTGGCAGTTCTTC.

This clone was counted a single time. The rearrangement links TRBV5-4 to TRBJ1-1, with D hard to call. The V end was cut by 4 bases, the J end by 0 bases, with 4 bases between. CDR1 is SGHNT and CDR2 is YYREEE in the germline V gene (reference sequence). There are 12 residues in the CDR3. The CDR3 coding sequence is TGTGCCAGCAGCCCCTTGAACACTGAAGCTTTCTTT. Encoded protein: CASSPLNTEAFF.

The chain is built from TRBV6-5 and TRBJ2-1; the D gene is possibly TRBD1 (7 bases). Per the germline V gene, CDR1 is MNHEY and CDR2 is SVGAGI. V lost 7 bases and J 3 bases, leaving 16 bases between the germline ends. This CDR3 has 15 residues. The CDR3 sequence is CASTDQGGDYNEQFF. The CDR3 nucleotides are TGTGCCAGCACTGATCAGGGGGGCGACTACAATGAGCAGTTCTTC.

The gene calls are TRBV29-1 and TRBJ1-1; 8 bases match TRBD1. The CDR3 length is 13 residues. CDR1 SQVTM and CDR2 ANQGSEA come from the germline V gene. The V segment lost 2 bases and the J segment 3 bases; nucleotides outside the gene matches: 2. This chain's CDR3 is CSVERQGHTEAFF. CDR3 nucleotides: TGCAGCGTTGAAAGACAGGGGCACACTGAAGCTTTCTTT.

The chain joins TRBV9 to TRBJ2-1; 8 bases match TRBD1. The CDR3 is 15 residues long. Germline V CDR1 and CDR2: SGDLS, YYNGEE. J was trimmed by 5 bases and V by 3 bases; bases with no gene match: 7. CDR3: CASSASDRDHNEQFF. The CDR3, as DNA: TGTGCCAGCAGCGCCTCGGACAGGGACCACAATGAGCAGTTCTTC.